Below, 20 T cell receptor beta chains from the same sample are listed, as sequenced in a study of monozygotic twins with inflammatory bowel disease. TCRdb re-called the 5' RACE reads, yielding one record per CDR3 amino acid sequence without DNA. The sample data list about 380,000 distinct CDR3 sequences. The sequenced material came from blood. The receptors here all came from a human donor with ulcerative colitis or Crohn's disease, or a healthy co-twin of an affected twin (not recorded which).

This chain connects TRBV19 to TRBJ2-3; the TRBD1 assignment by TCRdb is unverifiable without DNA. The CDR3 extends over 14 amino acids. Germline V lookup: CDR1 LNHDA, CDR2 SQIVND (reference sequence). Here the CDR3 reads CASSIRQGSDTQYF.

This sequence joins TRBV11-2 and TRBJ2-5; TCRdb returns TRBD1, unconfirmable since there is no DNA. The germline V gene encodes CDR1 SGHAT and CDR2 FQNNGV. CDR3 length equals 15 residues. CDR3 residues: CASSSTVLQGETQYF.

The chain combines TRBV5-4 with TRBJ2-5. The CDR3 runs 15 residues. Germline CDR1 reads SGHNT; CDR2 reads YYREEE (reference sequence). CDR3 region: CASSSFTAYQETQYF.

CDR3 protein: CATSDLRGPQHF. The chain recombines TRBV24-1 with TRBJ1-5. The CDR3 has 12 residues. Germline CDR1 reads KGHDR; CDR2 reads SFDVKD.

V usage is TRBV11-2 and J usage is TRBJ2-1. The CDR3 loop spans 15 amino acids. The germline CDR1 and CDR2 sequences are SGHAT and FQNNGV. CDR3 protein: CASSLDRQIYNEQFF.

This sequence joins TRBV7-2 and TRBJ2-1; lacking DNA, the TRBD2 call made by TCRdb goes unchecked. CDR1 is SGHTA and CDR2 is FQGNSA in the germline V gene. The CDR3 runs to 16 residues. CDR3 loop: CASSFYSGGRGNEQFF. The complete variable domain, with remaining parts taken from reference TRBV7-2 and TRBJ2-1, reads GAGVSQSPSNKVTEKGKDVELRCDPISGHTALYWYRQSLGQGLEFLIYFQGNSAPDKSGLPSDRFSAERTGGSVSTLTIQRTQQEDSAVYLCASSFYSGGRGNEQFFGPGTRLTVL.

The CDR3 protein is CASSQGLASGDGTDTQYF. This rearrangement joins TRBV4-2 to TRBJ2-3; TCRdb outputs TRBD2, but without DNA this stays unchecked. The length of the CDR3 is 18 residues. The germline V gene encodes CDR1 LGHNA and CDR2 YNFKEQ.

This chain connects TRBV5-1 to TRBJ2-7; lacking DNA, the TRBD1 call made by TCRdb goes unchecked. The CDR3 extends over 15 amino acids. Per germline, CDR1 SGHRS and CDR2 YFSETQ. The CDR3 reads CASSLGGTDSYEQYF.

The V and J genes are TRBV6-1 and TRBJ2-3; the D call from TCRdb, TRBD2, cannot be confirmed without DNA. This CDR3 is built from 15 residues. Germline V gives CDR1 MNHNS, CDR2 SASEGT. CDR3 sequence: CASSGGPLGTDTQYF.

This chain joins TRBV6-5 and TRBJ2-1; TCRdb picks TRBD2, but there is no DNA to check that call. Germline V gene lookup returns CDR1 MNHEY and CDR2 SVGAGI. CDR3 length equals 17 residues. CDR3: CASSYYSGGFRYNEQFF.

The rearrangement joins TRBV27 to TRBJ1-5. The germline V gene has CDR1 MNHEY and CDR2 SMNVEV (reference sequence). The CDR3 contains 15 residues. The CDR3 sequence is CASSRRELSNQPQHF.

The chain employs TRBV10-3 and TRBJ2-5; the TCRdb D gene call, TRBD2, has no DNA to confirm it. Germline assignment: CDR1 ENHRY and CDR2 SYGVKD. CDR3 length: 14 amino acids. The CDR3 loop reads CAISIAGQQETQYF.

Here the CDR3 reads CSAGTENQPQHF. This chain links TRBV29-1 with TRBJ1-5. Germline CDR1 SQVTM, CDR2 ANQGSEA. The CDR3 contains 12 residues.

The V and J genes are TRBV5-1 and TRBJ2-2. CDR1 and CDR2 (germline): SGHRS, YFSETQ. CDR3 length equals 14 residues. The CDR3 protein is CASSVDRVSGELFF.

This rearrangement joins TRBV10-3 to TRBJ1-5. The germline CDR1 and CDR2 sequences are ENHRY and SYGVKD. This CDR3 comprises 13 residues. The CDR3 reads CAIQKEPNQPQHF.

The V call is TRBV30, the J call TRBJ2-1; the TCRdb D gene call, TRBD1, has no DNA to confirm it. Per germline, CDR1 GTSNPN and CDR2 SVGIG (reference sequence). The CDR3 runs to 12 residues. The chain's CDR3 is CAWKHGAYEQFF.

The V call is TRBV6-2 or TRBV6-3, the J call TRBJ2-1; lacking DNA, the TRBD2 call made by TCRdb goes unchecked. The CDR3 covers 14 residues. Germline V gene data show CDR1 as MNHEY and CDR2 as SVGEGT. The CDR3 reads CASTPRDFYNEQFF.

The chain employs TRBV19 and TRBJ1-2; checking the TCRdb D call of TRBD1 is not possible without DNA. This CDR3 contains 14 residues. Germline values: CDR1 LNHDA, CDR2 SQIVND (reference sequence). This CDR3 reads CASSIPGLDYGYTF.

V gene TRBV7-2 combines with J gene TRBJ1-2; TCRdb proposes TRBD1, but this gene call is untestable without DNA. The CDR3 runs 12 residues. The germline V gene encodes CDR1 SGHTA and CDR2 FQGNSA. CDR3 amino acids: CASSTGAYGYTF.

The chain recombines TRBV6-6 with TRBJ2-3; the D gene TCRdb calls, TRBD2, cannot be checked with no DNA. The CDR3 is made up of 14 amino acids. CDR1 is MNHNY, CDR2 SVGAGI, per germline (reference sequence). This chain's CDR3 is CASSFDYQTDTQYF.